The 19 T cell receptor beta chains reported below all come from one sample, sequenced in a study of shared clonotypes between healthy human individuals (dated by TCRdb to between 2020 and 2021). The method behind the library was the immunoSEQ multiplex PCR assay. TCRdb's version of the immuneACCESS table is confined to in-frame rearrangements and falls short of the full clone set. An unresolved V gene accounts for under half of the shortfall where checked; the remainder is of unknown origin. The sample table records some 2,400,000 clones; nearly 97% of these occur just once. Clones ranked in the top ten supply more than 0.1% of the sample. Sequencing used naive CD4+ T cells sorted from blood. The cell subset or site label, as the study defines it: CD45RA+ positively selected. The receptors come from a man aged 18 to 35 in good health.

The chain links TRBV5-1 to TRBJ1-4; 8 bases align to TRBD1. Trimming cost V 2 bases and J 7 bases; bases outside gene matches: 10. The CDR3 runs to 16 residues. Germline V gene data show CDR1 as SGHRS and CDR2 as YFSETQ. In DNA form, the CDR3 reads TGCGCCAGCAGCTTATCCGCGCGAACAGGGGGTGAAAAACTGTTTTTT. Its protein product is CASSLSARTGGEKLFF.

DNA of the CDR3: TGTGCCAGCAGCCAGCTTGGGCAGGGGAGCGTGGCCCAGTACTTC. Translation gives CASSQLGQGSVAQYF. This chain connects TRBV7-9 to TRBJ2-5; TRBD1 is a possible D gene (6 bases). Germline V gene lookup returns CDR1 SEHNR and CDR2 FQNEAQ (reference sequence). V was clipped by 5 bases and J by 9 bases, with 22 bases between them. The CDR3 sequence is 15 residues long.

The chain combines TRBV7-7 with TRBJ2-1, with 13 bases identical to TRBD2. The germline V gene has CDR1 SSHAT and CDR2 FNYEAQ (reference sequence). The CDR3 extends over 15 amino acids. The CDR3 spells CASASGTSGIGEQFF. The CDR3 bases are TGTGCTAGCGCTTCCGGGACTAGCGGGATTGGTGAGCAGTTCTTC. Based on the CDR3 plus reference TRBV7-7 and TRBJ2-1, the full variable domain is GAGVSQSPRYKVTKRGQDVTLRCDPISSHATLYWYQQALGQGPEFLTYFNYEAQPDKSGLPSDRFSAERPEGSISTLTIQRTEQRDSAMYRCASASGTSGIGEQFFGPGTRLTVL.

V is TRBV2 and J is TRBJ1-1; D gene ambiguous. The CDR3 length is 11 residues. In germline, CDR1 is SNHLY, CDR2 FYNNEI. V lost 6 bases, J lost 7 bases, and 9 bases lay in between. CDR3 residues: CASREAGEAFF. The CDR3 bases are TGTGCCAGCAGAGAGGCGGGTGAAGCTTTCTTT. Together with reference TRBV2 and TRBJ1-1, the CDR3 gives the full variable domain: EPEVTQTPSHQVTQMGQEVILRCVPISNHLYFYWYRQILGQKVEFLVSFYNNEISEKSEIFDDQFSVERPDGSNFTLKIRSTKLEDSAMYFCASREAGEAFFGQGTRLTVV.

The chain joins TRBV7-2 to TRBJ2-7; tentatively, D is TRBD2 (6 bases). V was trimmed by 7 bases and J by 2 bases, leaving 15 bases between them. This CDR3 has 14 amino acids. Germline V lookup: CDR1 SGHTA, CDR2 FQGNSA. CDR3 coding DNA: TGTGCCAGCACCCCGGGTAGCGGAACCTACGAGCAGTACTTC. Its protein is CASTPGSGTYEQYF.

This chain uses TRBV15 with TRBJ1-2; 9 bases line up with TRBD1. V trimming: 3 bases; J trimming: 0 bases; junction bases outside the gene matches: 2. The germline gives CDR1 LNHNV, CDR2 YYDKDF (reference sequence). The CDR3 runs 15 residues. The CDR3, as DNA: TGTGCCACCAGCAGGGGGACAGGGCCTAACTATGGCTACACCTTC. It is translated as CATSRGTGPNYGYTF.

The chain couples TRBV6-1 to TRBJ2-7; D gene uncertain. V was pared by 1 base and J by 9 bases, with 4 bases between. CDR3 size: 10 residues. CDR1 and CDR2 (germline): MNHNS, SASEGT. CDR3 in amino acids: CASSEGVQYF. Here the CDR3 DNA reads TGTGCCAGCAGTGAAGGGGTGCAGTACTTC.

This rearrangement joins TRBV4-3 to TRBJ1-4; D remains unclear. Germline CDR1 LGHNA, CDR2 YSLEER. The CDR3 is 16 residues long. The V and J ends lost 1 base and 0 bases respectively, with 9 bases between them. CDR3 sequence (DNA): TGCGCCAGCAGCCAAGGTCTCGGAACAACTAATGAAAAACTGTTTTTT. The encoded protein is CASSQGLGTTNEKLFF.

In its sample, this clone was seen once. V gene TRBV23-1 combines with J gene TRBJ2-7; 8 nucleotides match TRBD1. TRBV23-1 is placed among ORFs of uncertain function. The CDR3 contains 14 residues. V gave up 6 bases and J gave up 0 bases; unmatched junction bases: 4. The chain's CDR3 is CASSSGTGSYEQYF. The CDR3 DNA sequence: TGCGCCAGCAGCTCCGGGACAGGCTCCTACGAGCAGTACTTC.

This clone has only one observation. This chain joins TRBV9 and TRBJ1-3; D is uncertain. The CDR3 is 15 amino acids. CDR1 is SGDLS, CDR2 YYNGEE, per germline. With 0 bases removed from V and 0 bases from J, the gap between germline ends came to 7 bases. In nucleotides, the CDR3 is TGTGCCAGCAGCGTAGCTACAAACTCTGGAAACACCATATATTTT. This sequence encodes CASSVATNSGNTIYF. Together with reference TRBV9 and TRBJ1-3, the CDR3 gives the full variable domain: DSGVTQTPKHLITATGQRVTLRCSPRSGDLSVYWYQQSLDQGLQFLIQYYNGEERAKGNILERFSAQQFPDLHSELNLSSLELGDSALYFCASSVATNSGNTIYFGEGSWLTVV.

CDR3 sequence reads: CASSLEGGNYSPLHF. In DNA form, the CDR3 reads TGTGCCAGCAGCTTAGAAGGGGGGAACTATTCACCCCTCCACTTT. The chain is built from TRBV11-2 and TRBJ1-6; possibly TRBD1 for D (6 bases). The CDR3 consists of 15 residues. Deletions cut 0 bases from V and 8 bases from J, with 11 bases between. The V gene's germline CDR1 is SGHAT and CDR2 FQNNGV. The full variable domain, completed using reference TRBV11-2 and TRBJ1-6, is EAGVAQSPRYKIIEKRQSVAFWCNPISGHATLYWYQQILGQGPKLLIQFQNNGVVDDSQLPKDRFSAERLKGVDSTLKIQPAKLEDSAVYLCASSLEGGNYSPLHFGNGTRLTVT.

The chain is built from TRBV27 and TRBJ1-1; the D is unclear. Germline assignment: CDR1 MNHEY and CDR2 SMNVEV (reference sequence). The ends were cut back, 5 bases at V and 4 bases at J, with 11 bases in the middle. The length of the CDR3 is 13 residues. The CDR3 DNA follows: TGTGCCAGCAGTCCCCGGTGGGGCACTGAAGCTTTCTTT. Amino acids: CASSPRWGTEAFF.

The chain employs TRBV7-8 and TRBJ2-7, with a weak D call TRBD2 (5 bases). Per germline, CDR1 SGHVS and CDR2 FQNEAQ. The CDR3 covers 16 residues. With 1 base removed from V and 0 bases from J, the gap between germline ends came to 13 bases. CDR3 loop: CASSLGGLLTSYEQYF. The CDR3 coding sequence is TGTGCCAGCAGCTTAGGAGGACTTTTGACCTCCTACGAGCAGTACTTC.

This CDR3 is CASSQGGRGRIGDTQYF. The DNA of the CDR3 is TGCGCCAGCAGCCAAGGTGGGAGGGGGCGCATAGGAGATACGCAGTATTTT. The chain has TRBV4-1 and TRBJ2-3; the D gene could be TRBD1 or TRBD2 (7 bases each). The germline V gene has CDR1 MGHRA and CDR2 YSYEKL. Trimming removed 1 base at V and 5 bases at J, with 19 bases between. The CDR3 has 17 amino acids.

The rearrangement joins TRBV7-9 to TRBJ2-1; the match to TRBD2 covers 9 bases. With V trimmed by 4 bases and J by 4 bases, 5 bases remained unmatched. The CDR3 loop spans 15 amino acids. Germline CDR1 is SEHNR and CDR2 is FQNEAQ (reference sequence). The CDR3 region has the DNA TGTGCCAGCAGCTCCCGACTAGCGGAGTACAATGAGCAGTTCTTC. It codes for CASSSRLAEYNEQFF.

This clone has only one observation. The chain employs TRBV7-2 and TRBJ2-5; tentatively, D is TRBD2 (6 bases). Germline loops: CDR1 SGHTA, CDR2 FQGNSA. The CDR3 is 14 amino acids. Trimming shortened V by 6 bases and J by 4 bases, and 15 bases separated the two germline ends. CDR3 coding DNA: TGTGCCAGCAGACGCGGAGGGCCTGGAGAGACCCAGTACTTC. Residues: CASRRGGPGETQYF.

CDR3 region: CASSPRIADINEQFF. The DNA of the CDR3 is TGCGCCAGCAGCCCACGGATAGCGGATATCAATGAGCAGTTCTTC. V and J are TRBV4-1 and TRBJ2-1; a possible D gene is TRBD2 (6 bases). The CDR3 is made up of 15 amino acids. With 4 bases removed from V and 6 bases from J, the gap between germline ends came to 16 bases. Looked up from germline, CDR1 is MGHRA and CDR2 is YSYEKL.

The V gene is TRBV10-3, the J gene TRBJ1-1, with TRBD1 as a possible D gene (5 bases). Between the trimmed V and J ends, which lost 6 bases and 0 bases, there was a span of 8 bases. Germline V gene lookup returns CDR1 ENHRY and CDR2 SYGVKD. The CDR3 covers 13 residues. The CDR3 region has the DNA TGTGCCATCAGGCAGACAGTGAACACTGAAGCTTTCTTT. Amino acid sequence: CAIRQTVNTEAFF.

This chain connects TRBV10-1 to TRBJ1-1, with no clear D. The germline V gene encodes CDR1 WNHNN and CDR2 SYGVQD (reference sequence). Trimming removed 0 bases at V and 5 bases at J, with 10 bases between. The CDR3 is made up of 14 amino acids. This chain's CDR3 is CASSESAQVTEAFF. In DNA, the CDR3 is TGCGCCAGCAGTGAGTCAGCGCAGGTGACTGAAGCTTTCTTT.